A single T cell receptor (beta chain) is shown here with its context. What this receptor recognizes is not known. No base-level quality is on record; no much larger clone is a single base apart. CD4+ T cells from unexposed donors were collected before the COVID-19 pandemic (2011-2018). Following 10 days of culture, the EasySep CD4+ T cell isolation kit was used to isolate CD4+ T cells. As cell numbers permitted, CD4+ T cells from unexposed donors were tested for reactivity to SARS-CoV-2 S and N and to four common cold coronavirus spike pools. PBMCs were cultured at fewer than 2.5 million per well in IMDM supplemented with around 4.7% human AB serum and roughly 10 IU/ml IL-2. Half of the culture medium was replaced with fresh IL-2-containing medium on days 3 and 7. Triplicate replicate wells were generally used for each peptide culture condition. The leukapheresis product used for the unexposed donors was purchased from a commercial source. PBMCs were isolated from leukapheresis product or whole blood by Ficoll-Paque PLUS gradient centrifugation. PBMCs were either cryopreserved at -140 degrees C or used fresh in the expansion assay. The QIAamp Micro DNA Kit was used to extract genomic DNA from the CD4+ T cells.

Library prep was done by the immunoSEQ multiplex PCR assay. Processing in the source paper ran as follows. During preprocessing, nonproductive sequences were removed, along with CDR3s that did not begin with C, did not end with F or W, or were shorter than 7 amino acids. The MANAFEST web app was used to call antigen-specific clonotypes on the basis of expansion compared with the reference and with other culture wells. To be counted as positive, a clone had to show significant expansion compared with the reference culture, at an FDR below 0.05, in 2 of 3 replicate wells. A further requirement for positive clones was significant expansion compared with all other tandem wells, along with an odds ratio above 5. Pairwise Levenshtein distance, computed with the stringdist R package after three terminal residues were trimmed from each end, was used as the measure of CDR3 homology. This immuneACCESS table, as held by TCRdb, lists in-frame sequences with V and J called but not all clones. Of the missing ones, under half trace to an unresolved V gene in checked studies; the others have no known cause. V and J calls and clone size are those listed in that table; D and trimming were worked out from the DNA. In all, the sample holds about 23,000 clones, and less than 85% of those were seen once. 29% of the sample comes from the top ten.

The data are from a study of CD4 T cells in relation to SARS-CoV-2 and coronaviruses (dated by TCRdb to the early 2020s). The study in broad terms: In the ViraFEST assay, PBMCs were cultured with antigen for under 12 days, after which TCR beta CDR3s were sequenced to identify antigen-specific clonal expansions. An HIV-1 Nef peptide pool or a culture without peptide was used as the negative reference condition. The Adaptive Biotechnologies TCR-sequencing kit was used for samples from three pre-COVID donors and for the naive versus memory experiments, whereas the other data were Illumina-based. A different, Illumina-based TCR-beta assay was used to sequence expansion assays from other donors in the study. At the level of individual TCR clonotypes, the study measured memory CD4+ T cell crossreactivity between SARS-CoV-2 spike protein and common cold coronavirus spike proteins. HLA restriction was mapped for shared crossreactive spike epitopes using patient-derived lymphoblastoid cell lines.

Taken from the germline V gene, the CDR1 and CDR2 loops are SGHRS and YFSETQ. The V end gives up 4 bases and the J end 5 bases, leaving 12 bases in the junction not matched to a gene. The CDR3 sequence holds 16 residues, the cysteine and phenylalanine included. The read is trimmed to its CDR3 DNA, 48 bases read in frame from base 1. The paper's findings and limits, for the study overall: Memory CD4+ clonotypes crossrecognizing SARS-CoV-2 and at least one common cold coronavirus spike were found in 60% to 75% of donors. Crossreactivity analysis was centred on spike protein, so crossreactivity against other viral proteins was not assessed. The study was limited by small numbers of patients and tested TCRs. Crossreactive clones showed significantly weaker SARS-CoV-2-driven expansion than monoreactive clones, consistent with antigenic imprinting. Because no donor provided both pre-pandemic and post-infection samples, tracing the source of pre-existing responses was limited.

The rearrangement joined TRBV5-1 to TRBJ2-5; TRBD2 matches 9 bases in the middle. Sequences were obtained from CD4+ T cells from PBMCs, cultured in vitro. This TCR was recovered from a human donor in good health. The sequenced DNA: TGCGCCAGCAGCCTGGGAGTAGCGGGAGTAGGGGAGACCCAGTACTTC. The resulting protein is CASSLGVAGVGETQYF.